The table lists the clone carrying this T cell receptor (beta chain) with many counts. Arm-PCR of CDR3 regions and iRepertoire HTBI primers were used to build TCR beta libraries. TCRdb independently ran MiXCR on the multiplex PCR reads; one entry per CDR3 protein. The data show about 610,000 distinct CDR3 sequences, roughly a sixth seen once. V lost 6 bases and J lost 4, with 13 bases in between. CDR3 length: 15 residues. Germline lookup yields CDR1 SEHNR and CDR2 FQNEAQ (reference sequence). Time point indicated: newly diagnosed GD, antithyroid drugs for less than 3 months. The TCR library was made from RNA that had been extracted from PBMCs in TRIzol. These data come from a study of regulatory T cells in long-lasting Graves disease. The data were also submitted as part of a second study, on T cells in Graves' hyperthyroidism and ophthalmopathy. That report adds: HTBI primers were employed in a first-round RT-PCR of the TCR CDR3.

This chain connects TRBV7-9 to TRBJ2-6; D not resolved. The sequence was collected from a man in his late teens or twenties with Graves disease. The specimen comprised peripheral blood mononuclear cells (PBMCs), sampled at new diagnosis, from a patient treated with antithyroid drugs. The CDR3 DNA is TGTGCCAGCAGGATCCAGACGAGGGGGGCCAACGTCCTGACTTTC. It yields the protein CASRIQTRGANVLTF.